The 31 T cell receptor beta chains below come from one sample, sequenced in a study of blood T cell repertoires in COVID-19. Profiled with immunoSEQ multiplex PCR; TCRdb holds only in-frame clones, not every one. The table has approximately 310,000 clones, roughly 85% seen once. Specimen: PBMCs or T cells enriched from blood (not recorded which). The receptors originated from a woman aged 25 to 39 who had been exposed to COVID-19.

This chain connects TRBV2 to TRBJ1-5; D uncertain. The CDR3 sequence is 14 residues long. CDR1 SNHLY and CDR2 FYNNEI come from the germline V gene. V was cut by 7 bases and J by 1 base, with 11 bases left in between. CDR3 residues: CASTLVTSNQPQHF. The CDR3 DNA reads TGTGCCAGCACCTTAGTTACGAGCAATCAGCCCCAGCATTTT.

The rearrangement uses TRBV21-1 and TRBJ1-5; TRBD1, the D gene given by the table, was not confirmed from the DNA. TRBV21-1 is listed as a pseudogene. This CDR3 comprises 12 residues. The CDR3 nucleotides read TGTGCCGGTAGACAGGGCAATCAGCCCCAGCATTTT. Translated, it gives CAGRQGNQPQHF.

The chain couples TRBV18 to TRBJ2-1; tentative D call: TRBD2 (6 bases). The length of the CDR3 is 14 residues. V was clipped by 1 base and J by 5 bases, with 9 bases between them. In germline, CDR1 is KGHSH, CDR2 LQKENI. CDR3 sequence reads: CASSPRASDNEQFF. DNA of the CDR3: TGTGCCAGCTCACCACGGGCTAGCGACAATGAGCAGTTCTTC.

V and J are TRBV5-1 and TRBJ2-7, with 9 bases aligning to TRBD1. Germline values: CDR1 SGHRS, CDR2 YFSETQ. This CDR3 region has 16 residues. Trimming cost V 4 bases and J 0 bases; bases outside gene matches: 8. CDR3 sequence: CASSKSDRGPSYEQYF. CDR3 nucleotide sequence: TGCGCCAGCAGCAAATCGGACAGGGGACCCTCCTACGAGCAGTACTTC.

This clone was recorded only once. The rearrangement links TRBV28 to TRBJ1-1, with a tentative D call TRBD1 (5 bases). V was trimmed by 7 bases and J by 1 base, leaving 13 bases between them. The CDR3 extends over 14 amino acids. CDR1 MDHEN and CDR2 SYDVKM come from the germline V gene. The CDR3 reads CASIKLQANTEAFF. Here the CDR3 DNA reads TGTGCCAGCATCAAACTACAGGCGAACACTGAAGCTTTCTTT. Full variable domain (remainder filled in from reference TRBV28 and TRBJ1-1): DVKVTQSSRYLVKRTGEKVFLECVQDMDHENMFWYRQDPGLGLRLIYFSYDVKMKEKGDIPEGYSVSREKKERFSLILESASTNQTSMYLCASIKLQANTEAFFGQGTRLTVV.

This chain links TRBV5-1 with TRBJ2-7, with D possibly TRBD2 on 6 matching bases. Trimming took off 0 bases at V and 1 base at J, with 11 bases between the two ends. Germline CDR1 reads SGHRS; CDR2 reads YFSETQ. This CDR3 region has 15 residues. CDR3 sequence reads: CASSLGIGGSYEQYF. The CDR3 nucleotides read TGCGCCAGCAGCTTGGGAATCGGAGGGTCCTACGAGCAGTACTTC.

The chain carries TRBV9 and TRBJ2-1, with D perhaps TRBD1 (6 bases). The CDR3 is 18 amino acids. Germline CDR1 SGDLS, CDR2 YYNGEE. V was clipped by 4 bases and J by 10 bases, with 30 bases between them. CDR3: CASSPFHSKGQGRGEQFF. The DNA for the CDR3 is TGTGCCAGCAGCCCCTTCCATAGTAAAGGGCAGGGAAGGGGGGAGCAGTTCTTC.

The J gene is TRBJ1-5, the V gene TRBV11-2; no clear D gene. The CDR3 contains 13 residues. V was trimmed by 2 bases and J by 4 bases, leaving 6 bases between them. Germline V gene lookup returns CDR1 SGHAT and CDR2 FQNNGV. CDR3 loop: CASSLSTNQPQHF. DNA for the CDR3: TGTGCCAGCAGCTTATCCACTAATCAGCCCCAGCATTTT.

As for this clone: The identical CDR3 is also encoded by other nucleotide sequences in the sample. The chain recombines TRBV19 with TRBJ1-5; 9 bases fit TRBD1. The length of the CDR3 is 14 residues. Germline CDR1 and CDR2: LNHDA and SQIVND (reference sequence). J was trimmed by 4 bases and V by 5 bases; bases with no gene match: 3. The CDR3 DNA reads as TGTGCCAGTAGTCCGGGACAGGGTAATCAGCCCCAGCATTTT. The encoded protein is CASSPGQGNQPQHF.

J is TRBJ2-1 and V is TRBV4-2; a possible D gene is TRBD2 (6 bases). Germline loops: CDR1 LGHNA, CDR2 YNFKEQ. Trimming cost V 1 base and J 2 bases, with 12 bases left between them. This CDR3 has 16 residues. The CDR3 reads CASSQGAGGTYNEQFF. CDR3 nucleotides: TGTGCCAGCAGCCAAGGGGCCGGGGGAACCTACAATGAGCAGTTCTTC.

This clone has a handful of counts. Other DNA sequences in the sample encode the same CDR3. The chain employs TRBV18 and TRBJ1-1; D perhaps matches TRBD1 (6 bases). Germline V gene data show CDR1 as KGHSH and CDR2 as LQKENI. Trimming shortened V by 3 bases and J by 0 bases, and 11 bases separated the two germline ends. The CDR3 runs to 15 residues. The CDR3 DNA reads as TGTGCCAGCTCACCTCGACAGGAAATGAACACTGAAGCTTTCTTT. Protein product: CASSPRQEMNTEAFF.

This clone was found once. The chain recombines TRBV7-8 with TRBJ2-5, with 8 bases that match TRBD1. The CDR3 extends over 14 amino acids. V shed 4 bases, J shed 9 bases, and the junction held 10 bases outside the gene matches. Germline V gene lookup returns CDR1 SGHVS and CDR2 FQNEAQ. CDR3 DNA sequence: TGTGCCAGCAGCTCCCTCACCAGGGGGCTCTCCCAGTACTTC. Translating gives CASSSLTRGLSQYF.

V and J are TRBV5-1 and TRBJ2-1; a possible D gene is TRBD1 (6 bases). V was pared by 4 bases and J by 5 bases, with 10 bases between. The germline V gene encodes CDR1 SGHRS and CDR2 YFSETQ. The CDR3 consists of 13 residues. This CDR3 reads CASSGTQNNEQFF. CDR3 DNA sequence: TGCGCCAGCAGCGGGACACAAAACAATGAGCAGTTCTTC. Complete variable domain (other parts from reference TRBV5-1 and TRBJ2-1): KAGVTQTPRYLIKTRGQQVTLSCSPISGHRSVSWYQQTPGQGLQFLFEYFSETQRNKGNFPGRFSGRQFSNSRSEMNVSTLELGDSALYLCASSGTQNNEQFFGPGTRLTVL.

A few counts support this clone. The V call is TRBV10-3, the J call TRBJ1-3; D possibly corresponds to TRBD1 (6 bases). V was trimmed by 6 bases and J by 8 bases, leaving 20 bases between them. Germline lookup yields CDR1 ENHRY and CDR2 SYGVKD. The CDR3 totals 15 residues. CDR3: CAISETGQFTDTIYF. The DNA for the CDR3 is TGTGCCATCAGCGAGACAGGCCAGTTCACGGACACCATATATTTT.

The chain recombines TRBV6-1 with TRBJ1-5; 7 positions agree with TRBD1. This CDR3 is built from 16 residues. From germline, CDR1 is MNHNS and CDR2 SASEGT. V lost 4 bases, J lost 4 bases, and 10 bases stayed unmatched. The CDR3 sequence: CASSGDSGWTNQPQHF. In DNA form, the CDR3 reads TGTGCCAGCAGTGGGGACAGCGGGTGGACAAATCAGCCCCAGCATTTT.

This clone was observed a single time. The CDR3 spells CASSYLGLGEQYF. The CDR3 coding sequence is TGTGCCAGCAGTTACTTGGGGCTGGGCGAGCAGTACTTC. V gene TRBV6-2 or TRBV6-3 combines with J gene TRBJ2-7, with D perhaps TRBD1 (5 bases). V was shortened by 1 base and J by 6 bases, with 10 bases between the two germline ends. There are 13 residues in the CDR3. CDR1 and CDR2 (germline): MNHEY, SVGEGT.

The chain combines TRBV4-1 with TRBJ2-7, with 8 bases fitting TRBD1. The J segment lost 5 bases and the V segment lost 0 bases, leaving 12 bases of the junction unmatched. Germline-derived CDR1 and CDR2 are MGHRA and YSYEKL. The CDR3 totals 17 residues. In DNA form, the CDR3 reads TGCGCCAGCAGCCAAGATTTCTCTGCAGGGGGCGCCCACGAGCAGTACTTC. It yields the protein CASSQDFSAGGAHEQYF.

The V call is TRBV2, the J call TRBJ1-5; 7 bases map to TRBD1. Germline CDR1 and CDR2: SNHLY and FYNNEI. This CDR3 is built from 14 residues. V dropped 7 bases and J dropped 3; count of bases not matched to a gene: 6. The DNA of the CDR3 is TGTGCCAGCACGGCGACAGGGACCAATCAGCCCCAGCATTTT. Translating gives CASTATGTNQPQHF.

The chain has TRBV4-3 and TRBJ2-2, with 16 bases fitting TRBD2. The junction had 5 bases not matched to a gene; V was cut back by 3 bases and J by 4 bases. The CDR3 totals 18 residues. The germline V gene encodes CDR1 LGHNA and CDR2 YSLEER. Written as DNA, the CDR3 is TGCGCCAGCAGCCAGGGACTAGCGGGGGGGCCGAGCACCGGGGAGCTGTTTTTT. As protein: CASSQGLAGGPSTGELFF.

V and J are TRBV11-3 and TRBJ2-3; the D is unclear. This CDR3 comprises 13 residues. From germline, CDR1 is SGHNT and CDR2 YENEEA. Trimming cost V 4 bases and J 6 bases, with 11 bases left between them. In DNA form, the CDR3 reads TGTGCCAGCAGCTCACCAGCAGCGGATACGCAGTATTTT. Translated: CASSSPAADTQYF.

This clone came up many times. CDR3 nucleotide sequence: TGTGCCAGCAGTGGACCCCGACAGGGTGGCGGCGAGCAGTACTTC. Protein product: CASSGPRQGGGEQYF. The V gene is TRBV2, the J gene TRBJ2-7; 7 positions match TRBD1. Trimming removed 4 bases from V and 6 bases from J; junction bases left unmatched: 12. The germline V gene has CDR1 SNHLY and CDR2 FYNNEI. This CDR3 has 15 amino acids. Full variable domain (remainder filled in from reference TRBV2 and TRBJ2-7): EPEVTQTPSHQVTQMGQEVILRCVPISNHLYFYWYRQILGQKVEFLVSFYNNEISEKSEIFDDQFSVERPDGSNFTLKIRSTKLEDSAMYFCASSGPRQGGGEQYFGPGTRLTVT.

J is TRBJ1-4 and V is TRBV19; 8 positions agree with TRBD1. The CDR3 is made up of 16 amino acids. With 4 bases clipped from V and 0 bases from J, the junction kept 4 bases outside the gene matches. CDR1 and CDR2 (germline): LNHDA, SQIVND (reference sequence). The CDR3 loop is CASSRSQGATNEKLFF. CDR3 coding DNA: TGTGCCAGTAGTAGATCACAGGGGGCAACTAATGAAAAACTGTTTTTT.

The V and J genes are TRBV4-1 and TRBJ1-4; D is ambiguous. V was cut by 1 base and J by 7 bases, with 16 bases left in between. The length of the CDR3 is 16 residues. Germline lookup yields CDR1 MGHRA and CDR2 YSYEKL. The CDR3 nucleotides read TGCGCCAGCAGCCAAGCTTACGGGAAAGGAGGTGAAAAACTGTTTTTT. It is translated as CASSQAYGKGGEKLFF.

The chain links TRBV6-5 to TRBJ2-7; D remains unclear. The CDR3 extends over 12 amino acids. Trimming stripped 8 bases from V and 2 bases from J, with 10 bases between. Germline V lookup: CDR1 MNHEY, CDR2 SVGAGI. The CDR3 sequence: CASGRITYEQYF. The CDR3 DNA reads TGTGCCAGCGGCAGGATCACCTACGAGCAGTACTTC.

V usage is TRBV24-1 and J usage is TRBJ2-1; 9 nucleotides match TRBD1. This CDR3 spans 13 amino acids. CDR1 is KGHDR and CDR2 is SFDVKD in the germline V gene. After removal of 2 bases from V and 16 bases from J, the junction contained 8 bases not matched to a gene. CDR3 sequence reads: CATSDSTGTGFFF. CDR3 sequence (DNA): TGTGCCACCAGTGATTCCACCGGGACAGGGTTCTTCTTC.

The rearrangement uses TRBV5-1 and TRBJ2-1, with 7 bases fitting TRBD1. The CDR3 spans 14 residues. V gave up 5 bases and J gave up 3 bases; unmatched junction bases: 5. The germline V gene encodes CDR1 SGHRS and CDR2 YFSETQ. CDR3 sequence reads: CASRGTEYYNEQFF. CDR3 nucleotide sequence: TGCGCCAGCAGAGGGACAGAGTACTACAATGAGCAGTTCTTC.

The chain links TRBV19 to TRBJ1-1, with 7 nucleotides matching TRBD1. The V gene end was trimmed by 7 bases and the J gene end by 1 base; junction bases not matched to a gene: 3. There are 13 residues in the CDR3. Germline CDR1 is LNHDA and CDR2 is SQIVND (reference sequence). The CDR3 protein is CASKTGRNTEAFF. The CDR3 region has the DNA TGTGCCAGTAAGACAGGGAGGAACACTGAAGCTTTCTTT.

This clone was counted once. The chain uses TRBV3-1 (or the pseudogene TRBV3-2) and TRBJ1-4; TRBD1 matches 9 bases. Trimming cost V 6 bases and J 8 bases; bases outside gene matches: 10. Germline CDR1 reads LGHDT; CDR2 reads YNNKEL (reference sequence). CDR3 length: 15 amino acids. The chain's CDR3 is CASSQRTGVKEKLFF. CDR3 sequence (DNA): TGTGCCAGCAGTCAACGGACAGGGGTTAAAGAAAAACTGTTTTTT.

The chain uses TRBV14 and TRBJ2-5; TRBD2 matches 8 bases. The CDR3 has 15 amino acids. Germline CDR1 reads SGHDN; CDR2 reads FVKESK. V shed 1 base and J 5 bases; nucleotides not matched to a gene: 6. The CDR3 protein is CASSQAGGLGETQYF. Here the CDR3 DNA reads TGTGCCAGCAGCCAAGCGGGGGGACTAGGTGAGACCCAGTACTTC. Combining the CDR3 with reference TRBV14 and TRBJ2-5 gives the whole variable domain EAGVTQFPSHSVIEKGQTVTLRCDPISGHDNLYWYRRVMGKEIKFLLHFVKESKQDESGMPNNRFLAERTGGTYSTLKVQPAELEDSGVYFCASSQAGGLGETQYFGPGTRLLVL.

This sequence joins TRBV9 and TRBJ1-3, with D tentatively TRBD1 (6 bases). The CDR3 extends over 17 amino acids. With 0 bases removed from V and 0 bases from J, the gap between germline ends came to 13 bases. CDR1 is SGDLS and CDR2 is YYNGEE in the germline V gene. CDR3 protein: CASSVDSTGSSGNTIYF. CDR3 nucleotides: TGTGCCAGCAGCGTAGACTCAACAGGGAGCTCTGGAAACACCATATATTTT.

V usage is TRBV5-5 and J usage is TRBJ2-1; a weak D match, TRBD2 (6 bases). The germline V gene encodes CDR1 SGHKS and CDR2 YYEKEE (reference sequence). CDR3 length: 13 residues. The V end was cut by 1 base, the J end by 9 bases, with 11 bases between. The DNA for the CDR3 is TGTGCCAGCAGCTTGCGGGGAGGAGGTGAGCAGTTCTTC. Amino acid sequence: CASSLRGGGEQFF.